This entry is about one T cell receptor (beta chain). The V and J ends lost 10 bases and 1 base, in that order; junction bases with no gene match: 6. The CDR3 runs 13 residues. Germline V gene data show CDR1 as MDHEN and CDR2 as SYDVKM. The data belong to a study of blood T cell repertoires in COVID-19. Turning to the study itself: Specimens from acute and convalescent COVID-19 originated in the United States, Italy and Spain. PBMCs, B-cell-depleted T cells, or T cells were the source of the cDNA or gDNA that made up the material.

How the authors handled the data: Amplified reference gene primers provided the basis for estimating nucleated cell counts. Produced via immunoSEQ multiplex PCR; TCRdb's table is partial and in-frame only. The V and J calls and clone size are taken from that table; D and trimming were inferred from the DNA. Here the sample spans under 250,000 clones, around four fifths being singletons. The clonotype comes from a man aged 45-60 years with active or convalescent COVID-19. Sequenced material: peripheral blood. The chain has TRBV28 and TRBJ1-2; TRBD1 matches at 7 bases. The CDR3 bases are TGTGCCATCAAGGACAGGTTTAACTATGGCTACACCTTC. It codes for CAIKDRFNYGYTF.